This T cell receptor (beta chain) was identified in a study of Graves' ophthalmopathy and Graves' hyperthyroidism. CDR3 size: 14 residues. Germline lookup yields CDR1 ENHRY and CDR2 SYGVKD. V was cut by 2 bases and J by 3 bases, with 11 bases left in between. From RNA, the CDR3 regions of TCR beta chains were amplified and sequenced. The authors performed first-round RT-PCR with HTBI primers and then a second-round multiplex PCR. MiXCR, applied by TCRdb to the multiplex PCR reads, yields one record per CDR3 protein. In the table there are over a million distinct CDR3 sequences, 35% to 40% of which are singletons. The study, taken as a whole, reports: Ophthalmopathy progression was predicted by the model at less than 71% sensitivity and approximately 73% specificity. In blood, most expanded thyroid clonotypes above 0.001 frequency were also detected.

Worth noting for this clonotype: Its antigen is still unknown.

Other autoimmune diseases, uncontrolled infections, pregnancy or lactation led to the exclusion of patients. This TCR derives from an adult man with Graves' hyperthyroidism. Sequences were obtained from peripheral blood or thyroid tissue (not recorded which). The chain recombines TRBV10-3 with TRBJ2-7; D is possibly TRBD2 (5 bases). DNA for the CDR3: TGTGCCATCAGTGAGACGGGATCCCACTACGAGCAGTACTTC. Translating it yields CAISETGSHYEQYF.